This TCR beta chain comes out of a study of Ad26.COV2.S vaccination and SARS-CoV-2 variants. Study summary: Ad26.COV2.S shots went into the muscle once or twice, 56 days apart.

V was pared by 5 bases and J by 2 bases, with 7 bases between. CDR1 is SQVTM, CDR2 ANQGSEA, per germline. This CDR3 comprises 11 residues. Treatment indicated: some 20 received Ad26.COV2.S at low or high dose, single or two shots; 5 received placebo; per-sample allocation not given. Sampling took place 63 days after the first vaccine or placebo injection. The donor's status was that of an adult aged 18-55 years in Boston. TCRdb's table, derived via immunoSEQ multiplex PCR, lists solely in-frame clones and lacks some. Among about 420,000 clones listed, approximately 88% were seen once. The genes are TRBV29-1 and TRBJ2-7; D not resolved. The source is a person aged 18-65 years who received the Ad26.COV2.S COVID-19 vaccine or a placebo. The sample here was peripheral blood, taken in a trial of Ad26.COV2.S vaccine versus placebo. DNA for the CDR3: TGCAGCGTTCAACCCCCCTACGAGCAGTACTTC. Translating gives CSVQPPYEQYF.